Each of the 15 T cell receptor beta chains below was sequenced from the same sample in a study of Tregs in tolerant kidney transplant recipients. The antigens these receptors bind are not known. Clones were read by immunoSEQ multiplex PCR, and TCRdb kept only the in-frame ones, dropping some. The sample has around 30,000 clones, about 79% seen once. What was sequenced was Tregs from blood cultured with allogeneic cells. The receptor set was obtained from a human donor in good health.

The genes are TRBV6-5 and TRBJ1-6; possibly TRBD1 for D (6 bases). Germline assignment: CDR1 MNHEY and CDR2 SVGAGI. The CDR3 runs to 16 residues. Trimming cost V 0 bases and J 8 bases, with 14 bases left between them. The CDR3 DNA follows: TGTGCCAGCAGTTACTCCACCCGGACAGAAGATTCACCCCTCCACTTT. Translated: CASSYSTRTEDSPLHF.

This clone showed up just once. The CDR3 reads CASSERGWGLAGGPGADTQYF. The CDR3 bases are TGTGCCAGCAGTGAAAGAGGGTGGGGACTAGCGGGAGGGCCGGGCGCAGATACGCAGTATTTT. This chain connects TRBV6-1 to TRBJ2-3; 16 positions agree with TRBD2. The CDR3 loop spans 21 amino acids. The trim removed 2 bases at V and 4 bases at J, leaving 15 bases unmatched. Germline CDR1 MNHNS, CDR2 SASEGT.

For this clone: The CDR3 does not end in the conserved phenylalanine or tryptophan, so this is likely a read error. The DNA is left out, because the CDR3 cannot be placed on it with certainty; the CDR3 is given as TCRdb lists it. V usage is TRBV7-2 and J usage is TRBJ2-7. CDR1 SGHTA and CDR2 FQGNSA come from the germline V gene. The CDR3 sequence runs 11 residues, both termini included. This CDR3 is CASSFPGLLLH.

This clone was seen once. The gene calls are TRBV29-1 and TRBJ2-7; 8 bases are shared with TRBD2. The germline gives CDR1 SQVTM, CDR2 ANQGSEA. The J segment lost 4 bases and the V segment lost 2 bases, leaving 10 bases of the junction unmatched. The CDR3 loop spans 15 amino acids. The CDR3, as DNA: TGCAGCGTTGAATTGCCAGCGGGGGCCAAATACGAGCAGTACTTC. Protein sequence: CSVELPAGAKYEQYF.

The gene calls are TRBV11-3 and TRBJ2-7, with D unclear. Deletions cut 1 base from V and 4 bases from J, with 5 bases between. Germline loops: CDR1 SGHNT, CDR2 YENEEA. The length of the CDR3 is 12 residues. CDR3 sequence reads: CASSLGRYEQYF. The CDR3 DNA reads as TGTGCCAGCAGCTTAGGAAGGTACGAGCAGTACTTC.

The chain employs TRBV7-6 and TRBJ1-2, with D possibly being TRBD1 (5 bases). Germline loops: CDR1 SGHVS, CDR2 FNYEAQ. CDR3 size: 13 residues. Deletions cut 5 bases from V and 5 bases from J, with 12 bases between. In DNA form, the CDR3 reads TGTGCCAGCAGCCGGGGAGGGGAGTATGGCTACACCTTC. Amino acid sequence: CASSRGGEYGYTF.

This chain connects TRBV4-1 to TRBJ2-3, with TRBD2 matching 11 bases. The trim removed 1 base at V and 6 bases at J, leaving 6 bases unmatched. The CDR3 has 16 residues. The V gene's germline CDR1 is MGHRA and CDR2 YSYEKL. The chain's CDR3 is CASSQGIAGGLDTQYF. Here the CDR3 DNA reads TGCGCCAGCAGCCAAGGAATAGCGGGGGGGCTGGATACGCAGTATTTT.

The chain carries TRBV20-1 and TRBJ1-1; perhaps TRBD1 as D (5 bases). Trimming removed 2 bases at V and 11 bases at J, with 12 bases between. This CDR3 has 11 amino acids. Germline V gives CDR1 DFQATT, CDR2 SNEGSKA (reference sequence). This CDR3 is CSARTGSWAFF. CDR3 DNA sequence: TGCAGTGCTAGAACAGGAAGCTGGGCTTTCTTT.

The rearrangement links TRBV6-5 to TRBJ1-2; no clear D gene. V dropped 5 bases and J dropped 8 bases, with 12 bases sitting between them. The CDR3 sequence is 12 residues long. The germline gives CDR1 MNHEY, CDR2 SVGAGI. The CDR3 loop reads CASSRGGRGYTF. CDR3 coding DNA: TGTGCCAGCAGTAGAGGTGGGCGGGGCTACACCTTC.

V and J are TRBV14 and TRBJ2-2; 10 bases are shared with TRBD1. With 2 bases clipped from V and 7 bases from J, the junction kept 7 bases outside the gene matches. This CDR3 is 16 amino acids long. Germline lookup yields CDR1 SGHDN and CDR2 FVKESK. The CDR3 is CASSQQGQGSIGELFF. In DNA, the CDR3 is TGTGCCAGCAGCCAACAGGGACAGGGGAGTATCGGGGAGCTGTTTTTT.

The chain recombines TRBV28 with TRBJ2-4; D may be TRBD1 or TRBD2 (7 bases each). This CDR3 has 14 residues. Germline CDR1 and CDR2: MDHEN and SYDVKM. Trimming stripped 5 bases from V and 8 bases from J, with 16 bases between. The CDR3 sequence: CASSPQGGGDIQYF. The DNA of the CDR3 is TGTGCCAGCAGTCCCCAGGGGGGAGGGGACATTCAGTACTTC.

The chain carries TRBV29-1 and TRBJ2-7, with TRBD1 matching 7 bases. CDR3 length: 13 amino acids. Germline lookup yields CDR1 SQVTM and CDR2 ANQGSEA. The V and J ends lost 6 bases and 0 bases, in that order; junction bases with no gene match: 5. CDR3 DNA: TGCAGCGTCCTGGACAGGAGCTCCTACGAGCAGTACTTC. This codes for CSVLDRSSYEQYF.

In this sample, this clone turned up once. The chain carries TRBV5-1 and TRBJ2-7; D call uncertain. Germline-derived CDR1 and CDR2 are SGHRS and YFSETQ. The CDR3 loop spans 14 amino acids. V was cut by 0 bases and J by 4 bases, with 11 bases left in between. Written as DNA, the CDR3 is TGCGCCAGCAGCTTGGCACCCCCTCAGTACGAGCAGTACTTC. It codes for CASSLAPPQYEQYF.

The chain joins TRBV18 to TRBJ2-6, with 10 bases lining up with TRBD2. This CDR3 contains 19 residues. Germline V gene data show CDR1 as KGHSH and CDR2 as LQKENI. V lost 1 base, J lost 0 bases, and 6 bases stayed unmatched. The CDR3, as DNA: TGTGCCAGCTCACCACGAGGACTAGCGGTAATCTCTGGGGCCAACGTCCTGACTTTC. Amino acids: CASSPRGLAVISGANVLTF. Variable domain in full (rest from reference TRBV18 and TRBJ2-6): NAGVMQNPRHLVRRRGQEARLRCSPMKGHSHVYWYRQLPEEGLKFMVYLQKENIIDESGMPKERFSAEFPKEGPSILRIQQVVRGDSAAYFCASSPRGLAVISGANVLTFGAGSRLTVL.

This clone was detected once. The chain uses TRBV6-1 and TRBJ1-5, with TRBD1 matching over 10 bases. The germline gives CDR1 MNHNS, CDR2 SASEGT. The CDR3 totals 17 residues. The junction had 6 bases not matched to a gene; V was cut back by 4 bases and J by 0 bases. The CDR3 DNA is TGTGCCAGCAGTGGGGGGACAGGGGAAGATAGCAATCAGCCCCAGCATTTT. It encodes CASSGGTGEDSNQPQHF.